The clone carrying this T cell receptor beta chain was detected only once. V was trimmed by 6 bases and J by 7 bases, leaving 13 bases between them. The germline V gene encodes CDR1 MDHEN and CDR2 SYDVKM. The CDR3 is 14 residues long. As originally analysed: Amplification of reference gene primers was used by the study to estimate nucleated cell counts. Assay: immunoSEQ multiplex PCR; the TCRdb copy retains only in-frame clones and omits some. That table is the source of V, J and clone size, and D and trimming were worked out from the DNA. Here the sample spans roughly 220,000 clones, roughly 84% being singletons. This specimen comes from a study of blood T cell repertoires in COVID-19. About the study: From the United States, Italy and Spain came samples of acute and convalescent COVID-19.

The chain uses TRBV28 and TRBJ1-6; D perhaps matches TRBD1 (5 bases). Sequencing was performed on peripheral blood. This receptor was identified in a woman in her thirties who had recovered from COVID-19. DNA of the CDR3: TGTGCCAGCAGCCCGGGGGTCGGGAATTCACCCCTCCACTTT. Amino acids: CASSPGVGNSPLHF.